These T cell receptor beta chains were read from a single sample in a study of neurological immune-mediated disorders. One entry per CDR3 protein, called by TCRdb with MiXCR from the 5' RACE reads. The sample lists roughly 100,000 distinct CDR3 sequences, more than 10% seen once, with around 3.1% in the top ten. Sequencing was done on a sample of PBMCs. All receptors derive from a female donor with HTLV-1-associated myelopathy (HAM/TSP). CDR3s include the opening cysteine and the closing phenylalanine or tryptophan. The D gene is left open where the match is weak. Rows give clone size only sometimes, using once, few, many, or a class for an expanded clone.

j_gene | d_gene | v_gene | abundance | CDR3aa | CDR3nt
TRBJ2-2 | . | TRBV5-5 | few | CASSLTAQNTGELFF | TGTGCCAGCAGCCTCACAGCACAGAACACCGGGGAGCTGTTTTTT
TRBJ2-5 | . | TRBV20-1 | many | CSATRPGEIQYF | TGCAGTGCGACCCGTCCGGGAGAGATCCAGTACTTC
TRBJ1-1 | . | TRBV6-1 | many | CASSNGAEAFF | TGTGCCAGCAGTAATGGGGCTGAAGCTTTCTTT
TRBJ2-2 | . | TRBV5-8 | . | CASSWALDSLNTGELFF | TGTGCCAGCAGCTGGGCCCTGGACAGTTTGAACACCGGGGAGCTGTTTTTT
TRBJ2-7 | . | TRBV10-3 | few | CAISDVGSYEQYF | TGTGCCATCAGTGATGTGGGTTCCTACGAGCAGTACTTC
TRBJ2-7 | TRBD1 | TRBV25-1 | . | CASLSRDRIYEQYF | TGTGCCAGTTTGAGCCGGGACAGGATATACGAGCAGTACTTC
TRBJ2-1 | . | TRBV10-1 | many | CASSGGDRGEAPVRGEQFF | TGCGCCAGCAGTGGGGGGGACCGTGGGGAGGCCCCTGTTAGAGGAGAGCAGTTCTTC
TRBJ2-7 | . | TRBV7-9 | many | CASSLGTKYYEQYF | TGTGCCAGCAGCTTAGGTACCAAGTACTACGAGCAGTACTTC
TRBJ2-7 | . | TRBV27 | few | CASSFKRYSYEQYF | TGTGCCAGCAGTTTTAAAAGATACTCCTACGAGCAGTACTTC
TRBJ2-4 | TRBD1 | TRBV24-1 | few | CATSDDRGRGDIQYF | TGTGCCACCAGTGATGACAGGGGGCGCGGCGACATTCAGTACTTC
TRBJ1-5 | . | TRBV5-5 | many | CASRLGDSQPQHF | TGTGCCAGCCGCCTAGGGGATAGTCAGCCCCAGCATTTT
TRBJ2-6 | . | TRBV5-1 | many | CASSRTEGGANVLTF | TGCGCCAGCAGCCGGACGGAGGGAGGGGCCAACGTCCTGACTTTC
TRBJ1-5 | . | TRBV7-9 | many | CASSLEGRQGNQPQHF | TGTGCCAGCAGCTTAGAGGGAAGACAGGGCAATCAGCCCCAGCATTTT
TRBJ2-3 | . | TRBV5-1 | many | CASSLADGGATQYF | TGCGCCAGCAGCTTGGCCGATGGAGGGGCGACGCAGTATTTT
TRBJ2-7 | TRBD1 | TRBV20-1 | many | CSAISPGQGKPYEQYF | TGCAGTGCTATTTCACCGGGACAGGGTAAACCCTACGAGCAGTACTTC
TRBJ1-2 | TRBD1 | TRBV6-5 | many | CASSFKGQGGYGYTF | TGTGCCAGCAGTTTCAAAGGACAGGGGGGCTATGGCTACACCTTC
TRBJ2-1 | TRBD2 | TRBV9 | many | CASSVATSGGARHEQFF | TGTGCCAGCAGCGTAGCGACTAGCGGGGGGGCACGCCATGAGCAGTTCTTC
TRBJ1-2 | . | TRBV29-1 | many | CSVGSLGGNGYTF | TGCAGCGTTGGGAGTCTGGGGGGTAATGGCTACACCTTC
TRBJ2-2 | . | TRBV20-1 | many | CSVEKLLQGSGELFF | TGCAGCGTTGAAAAACTCTTACAGGGTTCCGGGGAGCTGTTTTTT
TRBJ2-1 | TRBD1 | TRBV20-1 | many | CSARTTQGARNEQFF | TGCAGTGCTAGGACGACTCAGGGGGCGCGAAATGAGCAGTTCTTC
TRBJ1-6 | TRBD1 | TRBV5-1 | many | CASRDRSRGSPLHF | TGCGCCAGCCGGGACAGGTCAAGGGGTTCACCCCTCCACTTT
TRBJ2-5 | TRBD2 | TRBV12-3/TRBV12-4 | . | CASSPGTIGYQETQYF | TGTGCCAGCAGTCCCGGGACTATCGGTTATCAAGAGACCCAGTACTTC
TRBJ2-7 | TRBD1 | TRBV5-1 | many | CASATRSHEGAASEQYF | TGCGCCAGCGCGACCCGTTCCCACGAGGGGGCAGCTTCCGAGCAGTACTTC
TRBJ2-6 | . | TRBV5-1 | . | CASRETGANVLTF | TGCGCCAGCAGGGAGACTGGGGCCAACGTCCTGACTTTC
TRBJ2-3 | . | TRBV5-1 | . | CASRSGSLSTDTQYF | TGCGCCAGCAGATCAGGGTCCCTTTCCACAGATACGCAGTATTTT
TRBJ1-1 | . | TRBV6-5 | many | CASCSTAGATEAFF | TGTGCCAGCTGTTCAACAGCAGGGGCCACTGAAGCTTTCTTT
TRBJ2-7 | . | TRBV12-3/TRBV12-4 | many | CASSSGLYEQYF | TGTGCCAGCAGTTCCGGCCTCTACGAGCAGTACTTC
TRBJ2-1 | . | TRBV6-5 | . | CASSRRVRNEQFF | TGTGCCAGCAGTCGTAGGGTCCGCAATGAGCAGTTCTTC
TRBJ2-2 | . | TRBV10-1 | many | CASSGETGRIGELFF | TGCGCCAGCAGTGGGGAGACAGGGAGGATCGGGGAGCTGTTTTTT
TRBJ2-7 | . | TRBV5-1 | few | CASSVPGGHEQYF | TGCGCCAGCAGCGTGCCTGGGGGGCACGAGCAGTACTTC
TRBJ1-4 | . | TRBV20-1 | many | CSATGHNEKLFF | TGCAGTGCCACGGGACACAATGAAAAACTGTTTTTT
TRBJ2-7 | . | TRBV20-1 | many | CSASPQGKISDEQYF | TGCAGTGCTAGTCCCCAGGGGAAAATATCCGACGAGCAGTACTTC
TRBJ2-7 | TRBD2 | TRBV7-2 | many | CASSPLAGPSYEQYF | TGTGCCAGCAGCCCACTAGCGGGACCTTCCTACGAGCAGTACTTC
TRBJ2-4 | TRBD2 | TRBV7-2 | few | CASSQMSGGRAKNIQYF | TGTGCCAGCTCGCAAATGAGCGGGGGGAGAGCCAAAAACATTCAGTACTTC
TRBJ2-3 | . | TRBV2 | . | CASTPLGRESTDTQYF | TGTGCCAGCACCCCATTGGGACGGGAAAGCACAGATACGCAGTATTTT
TRBJ2-5 | TRBD2 | TRBV20-1 | many | CSARAPSGVVGTQYF | TGCAGTGCTAGAGCCCCTAGCGGGGTCGTTGGGACCCAGTACTTC
TRBJ2-2 | TRBD2 | TRBV7-2 | many | CASSYRRGGLGELFF | TGTGCCAGCAGCTACCGGCGGGGGGGCCTCGGGGAGCTGTTTTTT
TRBJ2-5 | TRBD2 | TRBV5-1 | many | CASSLRAAGGQETQYF | TGCGCCAGCAGCTTGAGGGCAGCGGGGGGGCAAGAGACCCAGTACTTC
TRBJ1-2 | . | TRBV12-3/TRBV12-4 | many | CASSEQGRGGGYTF | TGTGCCAGCAGCGAACAGGGCAGAGGGGGAGGCTACACCTTC
TRBJ2-1 | TRBD1 | TRBV5-6 | many | CASSLMTGGNEQFF | TGTGCCAGCAGCTTGATGACAGGGGGCAATGAGCAGTTCTTC
TRBJ2-1 | TRBD1 | TRBV4-1 | . | CASSRGTGQNNEQFF | TGCGCCAGCAGCCGGGGGACAGGGCAAAACAATGAGCAGTTCTTC
TRBJ2-7 | . | TRBV5-1 | . | CASSPTGQTYKQYF | TGTGCCAGCAGCCCTACTGGACAGACCTACAAGCAGTACTTC